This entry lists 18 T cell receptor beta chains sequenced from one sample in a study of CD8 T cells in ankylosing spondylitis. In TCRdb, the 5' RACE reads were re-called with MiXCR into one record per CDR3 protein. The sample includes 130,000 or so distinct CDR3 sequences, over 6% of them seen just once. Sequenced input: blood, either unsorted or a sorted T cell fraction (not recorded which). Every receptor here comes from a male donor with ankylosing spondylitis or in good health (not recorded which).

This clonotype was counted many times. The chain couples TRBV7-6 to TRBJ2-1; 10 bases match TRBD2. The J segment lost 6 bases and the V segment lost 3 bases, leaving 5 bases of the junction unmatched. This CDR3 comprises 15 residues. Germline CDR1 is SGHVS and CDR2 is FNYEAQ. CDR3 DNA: TGTGCCAGCAGCTTGACACTAGCGGGGTTCAATGAGCAGTTCTTC. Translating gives CASSLTLAGFNEQFF.

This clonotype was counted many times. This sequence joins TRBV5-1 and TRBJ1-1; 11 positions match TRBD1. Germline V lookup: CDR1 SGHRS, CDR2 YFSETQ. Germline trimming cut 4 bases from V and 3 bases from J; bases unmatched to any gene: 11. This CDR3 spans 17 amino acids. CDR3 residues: CASSRPGTGGGDTEAFF. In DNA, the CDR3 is TGCGCCAGCAGCCGTCCCGGGACAGGGGGGGGGGACACTGAAGCTTTCTTT.

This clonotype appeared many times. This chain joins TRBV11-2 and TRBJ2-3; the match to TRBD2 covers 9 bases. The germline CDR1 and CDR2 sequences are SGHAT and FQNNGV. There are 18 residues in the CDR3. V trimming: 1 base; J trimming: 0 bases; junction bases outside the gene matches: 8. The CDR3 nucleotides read TGTGCCAGCAGCTTAGGGAGCGGGGGGCCGTTAAGCACAGATACGCAGTATTTT. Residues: CASSLGSGGPLSTDTQYF.

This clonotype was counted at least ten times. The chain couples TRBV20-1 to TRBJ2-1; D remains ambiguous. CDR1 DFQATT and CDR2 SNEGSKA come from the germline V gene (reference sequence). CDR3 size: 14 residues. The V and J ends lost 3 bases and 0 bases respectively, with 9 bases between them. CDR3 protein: CSASRRSSYNEQFF. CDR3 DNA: TGCAGTGCTAGTAGGCGTAGCTCCTACAATGAGCAGTTCTTC.

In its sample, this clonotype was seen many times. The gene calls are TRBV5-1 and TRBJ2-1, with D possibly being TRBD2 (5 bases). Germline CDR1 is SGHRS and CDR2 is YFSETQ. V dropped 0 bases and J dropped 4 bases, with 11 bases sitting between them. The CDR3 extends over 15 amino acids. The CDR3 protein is CASSLARTGYNEQFF. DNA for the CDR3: TGCGCCAGCAGCTTGGCACGGACTGGTTACAATGAGCAGTTCTTC.

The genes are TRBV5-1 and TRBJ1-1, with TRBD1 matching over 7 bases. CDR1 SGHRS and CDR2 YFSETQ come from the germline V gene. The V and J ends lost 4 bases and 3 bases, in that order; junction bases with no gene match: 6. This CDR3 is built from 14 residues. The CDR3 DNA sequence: TGCGCCAGCAGCCGCGCAACAGGGGACACTGAAGCTTTCTTT. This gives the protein CASSRATGDTEAFF.

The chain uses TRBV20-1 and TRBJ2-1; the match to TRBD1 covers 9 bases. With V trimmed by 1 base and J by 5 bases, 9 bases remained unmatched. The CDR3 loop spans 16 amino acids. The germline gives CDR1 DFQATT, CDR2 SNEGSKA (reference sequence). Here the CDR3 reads CSARVFRDRVDNEQFF. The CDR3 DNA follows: TGCAGTGCTAGAGTCTTCCGGGACAGGGTGGACAATGAGCAGTTCTTC.

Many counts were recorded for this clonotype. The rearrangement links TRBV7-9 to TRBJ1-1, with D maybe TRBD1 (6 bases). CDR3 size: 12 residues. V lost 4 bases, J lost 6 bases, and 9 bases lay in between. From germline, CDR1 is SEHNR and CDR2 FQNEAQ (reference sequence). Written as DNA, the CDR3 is TGTGCCAGCAGCTCCCAGGGGTCTGAAGCTTTCTTT. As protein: CASSSQGSEAFF.

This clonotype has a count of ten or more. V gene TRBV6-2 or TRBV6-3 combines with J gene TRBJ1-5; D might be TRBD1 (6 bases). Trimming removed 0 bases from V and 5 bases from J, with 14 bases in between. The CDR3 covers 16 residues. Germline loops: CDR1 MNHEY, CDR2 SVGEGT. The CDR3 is CASSYSGGRRDQPQHF. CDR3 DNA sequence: TGTGCCAGCAGTTACTCTGGGGGGCGCAGAGATCAGCCCCAGCATTTT.

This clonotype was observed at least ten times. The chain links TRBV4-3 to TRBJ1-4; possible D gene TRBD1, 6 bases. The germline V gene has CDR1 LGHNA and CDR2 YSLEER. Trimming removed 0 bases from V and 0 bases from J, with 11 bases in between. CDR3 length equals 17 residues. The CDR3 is CASSQETGMTTNEKLFF. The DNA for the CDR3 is TGCGCCAGCAGCCAAGAAACAGGGATGACAACTAATGAAAAACTGTTTTTT.

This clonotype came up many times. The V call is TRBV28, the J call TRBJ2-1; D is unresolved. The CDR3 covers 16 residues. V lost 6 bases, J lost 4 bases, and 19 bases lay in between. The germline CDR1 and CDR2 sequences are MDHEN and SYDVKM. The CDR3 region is CASSLSASDAYNEQFF. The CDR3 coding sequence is TGTGCCAGCAGCCTCTCCGCTTCGGACGCTTACAATGAGCAGTTCTTC.

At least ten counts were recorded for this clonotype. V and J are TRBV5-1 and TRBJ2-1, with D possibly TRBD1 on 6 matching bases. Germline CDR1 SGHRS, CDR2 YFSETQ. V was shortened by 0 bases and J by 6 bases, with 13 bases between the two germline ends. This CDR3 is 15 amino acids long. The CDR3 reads CASSLARGQLNEQFF. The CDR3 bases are TGCGCCAGCAGCTTGGCCCGAGGACAGCTCAATGAGCAGTTCTTC. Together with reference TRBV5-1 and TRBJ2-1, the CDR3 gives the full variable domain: KAGVTQTPRYLIKTRGQQVTLSCSPISGHRSVSWYQQTPGQGLQFLFEYFSETQRNKGNFPGRFSGRQFSNSRSEMNVSTLELGDSALYLCASSLARGQLNEQFFGPGTRLTVL.

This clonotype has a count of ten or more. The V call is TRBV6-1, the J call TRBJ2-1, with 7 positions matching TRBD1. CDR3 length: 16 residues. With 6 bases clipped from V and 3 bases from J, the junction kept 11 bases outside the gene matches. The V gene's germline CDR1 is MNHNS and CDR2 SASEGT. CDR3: CASRPTGLSFYNEQFF. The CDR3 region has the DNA TGTGCCAGCAGGCCGACAGGGCTAAGCTTCTACAATGAGCAGTTCTTC.

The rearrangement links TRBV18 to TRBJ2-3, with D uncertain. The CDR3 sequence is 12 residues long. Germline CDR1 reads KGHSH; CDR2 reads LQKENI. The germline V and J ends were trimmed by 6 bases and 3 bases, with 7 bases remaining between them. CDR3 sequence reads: CASSLRTDTQYF. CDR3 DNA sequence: TGTGCCAGCTCTCTTCGGACAGATACGCAGTATTTT.

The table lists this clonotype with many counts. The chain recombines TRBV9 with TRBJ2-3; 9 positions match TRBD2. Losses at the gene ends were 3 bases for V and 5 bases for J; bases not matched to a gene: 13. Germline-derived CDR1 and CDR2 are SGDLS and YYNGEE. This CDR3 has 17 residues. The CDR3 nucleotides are TGTGCCAGCAGCGGACGAGAGAGTAGCGGGAGTATAGATACGCAGTATTTT. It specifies CASSGRESSGSIDTQYF.

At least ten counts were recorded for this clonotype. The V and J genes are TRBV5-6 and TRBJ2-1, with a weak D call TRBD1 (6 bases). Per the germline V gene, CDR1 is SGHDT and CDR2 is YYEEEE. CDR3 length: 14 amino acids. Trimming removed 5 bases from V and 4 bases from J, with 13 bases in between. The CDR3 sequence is CASREDRYYNEQFF. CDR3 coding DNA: TGTGCCAGCAGAGAGGACAGATATTACAATGAGCAGTTCTTC.

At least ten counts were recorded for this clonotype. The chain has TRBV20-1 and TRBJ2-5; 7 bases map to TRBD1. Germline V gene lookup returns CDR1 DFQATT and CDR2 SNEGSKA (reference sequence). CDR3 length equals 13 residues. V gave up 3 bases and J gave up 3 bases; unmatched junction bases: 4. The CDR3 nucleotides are TGCAGTGCTAGTCCCGACAGGGAAGAGACCCAGTACTTC. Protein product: CSASPDREETQYF.

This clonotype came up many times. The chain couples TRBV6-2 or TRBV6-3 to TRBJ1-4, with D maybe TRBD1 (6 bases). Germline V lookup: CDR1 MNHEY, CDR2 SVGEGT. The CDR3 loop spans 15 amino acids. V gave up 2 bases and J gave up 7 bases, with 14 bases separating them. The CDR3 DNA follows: TGTGCCAGCAGTTACCTCGGACAGATCCCTGAAAAACTGTTTTTT. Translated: CASSYLGQIPEKLFF.